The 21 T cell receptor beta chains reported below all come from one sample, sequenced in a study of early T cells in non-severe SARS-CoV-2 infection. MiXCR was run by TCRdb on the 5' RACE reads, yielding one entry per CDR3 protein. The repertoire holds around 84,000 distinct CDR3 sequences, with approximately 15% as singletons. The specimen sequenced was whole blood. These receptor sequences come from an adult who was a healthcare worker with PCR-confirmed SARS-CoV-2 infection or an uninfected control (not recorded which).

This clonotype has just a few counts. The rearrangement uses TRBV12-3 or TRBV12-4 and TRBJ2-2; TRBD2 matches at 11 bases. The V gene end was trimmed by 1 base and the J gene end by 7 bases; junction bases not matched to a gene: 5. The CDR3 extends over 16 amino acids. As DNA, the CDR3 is TGTGCCAGCAGTTTAGGTGCTAGCGGGAGGATCGGGGAGCTGTTTTTT. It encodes CASSLGASGRIGELFF.

Here the CDR3 reads CASSYSRLAGGTDTQYF. CDR3 DNA: TGTGCCAGCAGTTACTCGAGACTAGCGGGAGGGACAGATACGCAGTATTTT. V gene TRBV6-6 combines with J gene TRBJ2-3; 14 bases are shared with TRBD2. The CDR3 sequence is 17 residues long. The junction had 2 bases not matched to a gene; V was cut back by 0 bases and J by 3 bases. Germline lookup yields CDR1 MNHNY and CDR2 SVGAGI (reference sequence).

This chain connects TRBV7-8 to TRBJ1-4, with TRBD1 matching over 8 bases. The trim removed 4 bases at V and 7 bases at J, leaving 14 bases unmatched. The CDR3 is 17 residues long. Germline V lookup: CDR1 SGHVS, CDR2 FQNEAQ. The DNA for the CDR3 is TGTGCCAGCAGCTCTATCATGACAGGGGAGGTCCGTGAAAAACTGTTTTTT. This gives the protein CASSSIMTGEVREKLFF.

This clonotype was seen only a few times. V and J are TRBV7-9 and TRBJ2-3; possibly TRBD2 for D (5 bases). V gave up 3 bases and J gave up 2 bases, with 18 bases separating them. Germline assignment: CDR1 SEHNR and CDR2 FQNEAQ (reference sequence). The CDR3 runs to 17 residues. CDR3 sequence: CASSFRRSGLITDTQYF. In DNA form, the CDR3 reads TGTGCCAGCAGCTTCAGACGAAGCGGACTTATCACAGATACGCAGTATTTT.

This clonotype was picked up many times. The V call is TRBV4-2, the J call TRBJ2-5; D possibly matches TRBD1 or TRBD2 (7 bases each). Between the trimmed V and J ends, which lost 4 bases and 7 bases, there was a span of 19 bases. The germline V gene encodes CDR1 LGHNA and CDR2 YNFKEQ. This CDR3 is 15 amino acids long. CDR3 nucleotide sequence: TGTGCCAGCAGCCCGGCAGGGGGGGCCACCCGGACCCAGTACTTC. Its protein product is CASSPAGGATRTQYF.

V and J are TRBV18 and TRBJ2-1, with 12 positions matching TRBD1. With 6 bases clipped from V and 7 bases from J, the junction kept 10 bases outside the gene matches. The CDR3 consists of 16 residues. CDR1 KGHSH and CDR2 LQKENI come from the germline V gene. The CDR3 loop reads CASSEGDRGRWNEQFF. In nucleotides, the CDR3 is TGTGCCAGCTCGGAAGGGGACAGGGGGCGTTGGAATGAGCAGTTCTTC.

The CDR3 DNA is TGTGCCAGCAGCTCTGGGACTAGCGGGAGCGGCACAGATACGCAGTATTTT. The encoded protein is CASSSGTSGSGTDTQYF. This chain joins TRBV7-6 and TRBJ2-3, with 14 nucleotides matching TRBD2. This CDR3 comprises 17 residues. V lost 4 bases and J lost 1; bases outside the gene matches: 4. Germline CDR1 is SGHVS and CDR2 is FNYEAQ.

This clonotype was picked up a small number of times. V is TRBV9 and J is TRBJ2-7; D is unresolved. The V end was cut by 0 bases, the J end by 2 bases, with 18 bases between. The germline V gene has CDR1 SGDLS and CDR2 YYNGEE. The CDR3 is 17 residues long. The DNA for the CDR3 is TGTGCCAGCAGCGTAGCCGATTCTCCTGGGCCGGCCTACGAGCAGTACTTC. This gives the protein CASSVADSPGPAYEQYF.

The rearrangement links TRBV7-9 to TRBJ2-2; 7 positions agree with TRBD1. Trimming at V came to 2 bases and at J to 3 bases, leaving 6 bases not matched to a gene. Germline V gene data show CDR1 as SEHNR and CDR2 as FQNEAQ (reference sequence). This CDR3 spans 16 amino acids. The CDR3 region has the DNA TGTGCCAGCAGCTTACCCCGGGACAGTGACACCGGGGAGCTGTTTTTT. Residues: CASSLPRDSDTGELFF.

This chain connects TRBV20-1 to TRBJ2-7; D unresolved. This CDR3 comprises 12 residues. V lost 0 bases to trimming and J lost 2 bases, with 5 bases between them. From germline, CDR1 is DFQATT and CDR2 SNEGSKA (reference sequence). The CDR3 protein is CSARDSPYEQYF. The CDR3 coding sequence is TGCAGTGCTAGAGATTCGCCCTACGAGCAGTACTTC.

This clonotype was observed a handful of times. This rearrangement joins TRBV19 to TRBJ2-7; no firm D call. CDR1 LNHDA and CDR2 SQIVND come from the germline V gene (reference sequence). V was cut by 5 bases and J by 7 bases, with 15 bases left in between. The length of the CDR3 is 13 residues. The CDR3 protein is CASSAPLQVEQYF. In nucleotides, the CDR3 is TGTGCCAGTAGTGCCCCGCTTCAAGTGGAGCAGTACTTC.

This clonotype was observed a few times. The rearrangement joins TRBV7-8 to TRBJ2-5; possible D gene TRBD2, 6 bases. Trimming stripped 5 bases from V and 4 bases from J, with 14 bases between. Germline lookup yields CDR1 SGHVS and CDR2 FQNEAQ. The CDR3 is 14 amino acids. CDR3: CASSPSGVGETQYF. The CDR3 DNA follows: TGTGCCAGCAGCCCCTCGGGAGTAGGAGAGACCCAGTACTTC.

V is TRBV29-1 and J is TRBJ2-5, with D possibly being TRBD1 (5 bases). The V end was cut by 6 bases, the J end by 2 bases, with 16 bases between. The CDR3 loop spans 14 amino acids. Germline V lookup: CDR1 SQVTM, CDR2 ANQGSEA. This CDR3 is CSVAPGSRQETQYF. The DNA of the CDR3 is TGCAGCGTCGCCCCAGGGTCCCGGCAAGAGACCCAGTACTTC.

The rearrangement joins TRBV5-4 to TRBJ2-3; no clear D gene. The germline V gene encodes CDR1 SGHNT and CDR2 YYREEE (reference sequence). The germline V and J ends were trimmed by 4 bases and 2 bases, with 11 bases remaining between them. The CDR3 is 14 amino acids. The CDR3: CASSPGRATDTQYF. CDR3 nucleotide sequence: TGTGCCAGCAGCCCAGGAAGAGCCACAGATACGCAGTATTTT.

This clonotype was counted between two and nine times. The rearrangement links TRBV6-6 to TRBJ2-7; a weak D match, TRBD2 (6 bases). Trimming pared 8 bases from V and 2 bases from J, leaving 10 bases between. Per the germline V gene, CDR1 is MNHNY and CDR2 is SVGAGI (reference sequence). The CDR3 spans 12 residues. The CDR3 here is CASEEGTYEQYF. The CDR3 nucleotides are TGTGCCAGCGAGGAGGGCACCTACGAGCAGTACTTC.

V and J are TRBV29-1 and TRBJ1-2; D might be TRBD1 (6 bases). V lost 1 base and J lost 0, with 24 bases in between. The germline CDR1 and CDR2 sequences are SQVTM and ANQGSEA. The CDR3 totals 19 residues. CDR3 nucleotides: TGCAGCGTTGAAGTCCGAGGGCTTGGCGGGGGCTCAGCTAACTATGGCTACACCTTC. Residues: CSVEVRGLGGGSANYGYTF.

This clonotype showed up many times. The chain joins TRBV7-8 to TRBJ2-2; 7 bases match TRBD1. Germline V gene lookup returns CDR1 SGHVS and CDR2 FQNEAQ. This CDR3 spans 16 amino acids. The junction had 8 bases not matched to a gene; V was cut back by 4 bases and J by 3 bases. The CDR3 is CASSSYWTGYTGELFF. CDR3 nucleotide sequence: TGTGCCAGCAGCTCGTACTGGACAGGATACACCGGGGAGCTGTTTTTT.

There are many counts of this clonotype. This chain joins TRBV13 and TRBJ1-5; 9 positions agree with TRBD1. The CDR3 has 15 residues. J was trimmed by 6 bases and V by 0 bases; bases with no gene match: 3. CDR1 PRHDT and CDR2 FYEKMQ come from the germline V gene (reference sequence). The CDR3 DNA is TGTGCCAGCAGCTTAGGACAGGGGGCTGGTCAGCCCCAGCATTTT. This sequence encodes CASSLGQGAGQPQHF.

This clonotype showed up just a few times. The CDR3 sequence: CASSTGQGTGELFF. The CDR3 DNA reads TGTGCCAGCAGCACTGGACAGGGGACCGGGGAGCTGTTTTTT. The chain joins TRBV7-2 to TRBJ2-2; 9 positions match TRBD1. Germline CDR1 is SGHTA and CDR2 is FQGNSA. The length of the CDR3 is 14 residues. Losses at the gene ends were 5 bases for V and 5 bases for J; bases not matched to a gene: 3.

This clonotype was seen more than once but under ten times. The CDR3 DNA is TGTGCCAGCAGTCTAGGGTCTCTAGCCCCTGAAGCTTTCTTT. Amino acid sequence: CASSLGSLAPEAFF. The chain has TRBV12-3 or TRBV12-4 and TRBJ1-1; unclear D gene. V was clipped by 5 bases and J by 6 bases, with 16 bases between them. This CDR3 comprises 14 residues.

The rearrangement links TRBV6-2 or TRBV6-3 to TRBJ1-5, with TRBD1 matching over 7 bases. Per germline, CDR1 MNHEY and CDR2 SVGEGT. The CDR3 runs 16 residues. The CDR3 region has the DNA TGTGACACTAGATCGTCGAGACAGGGCCACAATCAGCCCCAGCATTTT. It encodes CDTRSSRQGHNQPQHF.